These T cell receptor beta chains were read from a single sample in a study of response to subunit inactivated influenza vaccine. MiXCR was run by TCRdb on the RT-PCR reads, yielding one entry per CDR3 protein. Altogether around 850,000 distinct CDR3 sequences are present, approximately 17% being singletons, with the ten largest covering around 9.9%. The source was PBMCs from blood, collected 5 days after vaccination. Receptors originate from a man aged 50 to 59 who received an inactivated influenza vaccine. CDR3s include the opening cysteine and the closing phenylalanine or tryptophan. Each record gives: D gene, V gene, clone size, J gene, CDR3 DNA, CDR3 protein. D genes are given only for firm matches. A row's size may be missing; if present it is once, few, many or a size class.

NA	TRBV7-2	many	TRBJ2-1	TGTGCCAGCAGCTTCCGCCCGTACAATGAGCAGTTCTTC	CASSFRPYNEQFF
TRBD2	TRBV6-1	many	TRBJ2-1	TGTGCCAGCAGAGAAACTAGCGGGAGCCTCTACAATGAGCAGTTCTTC	CASRETSGSLYNEQFF
TRBD2	TRBV20-1	few	TRBJ2-1	TGCAGTGCTAGACGCGGGCCCGGGGGGTACAATGAGCAGTTCTTC	CSARRGPGGYNEQFF
NA	TRBV6-2/TRBV6-3	NA	TRBJ1-2	TGTGCCAGTTGGGCTGGCTATGGCTACACCTTC	CASWAGYGYTF
TRBD1	TRBV4-2	NA	TRBJ2-7	TGTGCCAGCAGCCAAGATTCGACAGGGTTAACATACGAGCAGTACTTC	CASSQDSTGLTYEQYF
NA	TRBV7-2	NA	TRBJ2-7	TGTGCCAGCAGGGCCCGGAGCGAATACGAGCAGTACTTC	CASRARSEYEQYF
NA	TRBV20-1	NA	TRBJ1-5	TGCAGTGCCCCCCCGCAGGCGAGAGGGAATCAGCCCCAGCATTTT	CSAPPQARGNQPQHF
NA	TRBV5-5	few	TRBJ2-5	TGTGCCAGCAGCTTGGAACGGACGGCGGAGACCCAGTACTTC	CASSLERTAETQYF
NA	TRBV6-5	few	TRBJ1-1	TGTGCCAGCAGTCACAATAATAGAATGGACACTGAAGCTTTCTTT	CASSHNNRMDTEAFF
TRBD1	TRBV7-8	NA	TRBJ1-6	TGTGCCAGCAGCTTGGGACAGGGAATTTCTTCAGTTTCACCCCTCCACTTT	CASSLGQGISSVSPLHF
TRBD1	TRBV29-1	few	TRBJ1-5	TGCAGCGTTGCCCTCTCGGACAGGAATCAGCCCCAGCATTTT	CSVALSDRNQPQHF
TRBD2	TRBV24-1	few	TRBJ2-5	TGTGCCACAGGACTAGCGGGGCAAGAGACCCAGTACTTC	CATGLAGQETQYF
NA	TRBV7-8	many	TRBJ2-3	TGTGCCAGCAGCTTAGGGTATCGGGCCACAGATACGCAGTATTTT	CASSLGYRATDTQYF
NA	TRBV12-3/TRBV12-4	few	TRBJ2-1	TGTGCCAGCAGTTTCGAATCGGTTGGTTCCTACAATGAGCAGTTCTTC	CASSFESVGSYNEQFF
TRBD2	TRBV28	few	TRBJ2-3	TGTGCCAGCAGTCTCCAACCCCCTAGCGGGAAATGGGATACGCAGTATTTT	CASSLQPPSGKWDTQYF
NA	TRBV12-3/TRBV12-4	few	TRBJ2-2	TGTGCCAGCAGTTTCAGGCAGGATCCGAACACCGGGGAGCTGTTTTTT	CASSFRQDPNTGELFF
TRBD2	TRBV5-1	NA	TRBJ2-3	TGCGCCAGCAGCTTGGGACCTAGCGGGAGGGTCACCGATACGCAGTATTTT	CASSLGPSGRVTDTQYF
NA	TRBV20-1	NA	TRBJ2-7	TGCAGTGCTAGAGATCTCGCGGTGCCCTACGAGCAGTACTTC	CSARDLAVPYEQYF
TRBD2	TRBV20-1	many	TRBJ2-5	TGCAGTGCCGCGGGACTACCCCAAGAGACCCAGTACTTC	CSAAGLPQETQYF
NA	TRBV5-1	few	TRBJ2-1	TGCGCCAGCAGCGGCCTAGAGACGATTGAGCAGTTCTTC	CASSGLETIEQFF
NA	TRBV19	NA	TRBJ2-7	TGTGCCAGTAGACGCTCAGGGGTACTCGGGAACGAGCAGTACTTC	CASRRSGVLGNEQYF
TRBD2	TRBV7-9	NA	TRBJ2-7	TGTGCCAGCAGCTTAGCCCTAGCGGGGCCCTACGAGCAGTACTTC	CASSLALAGPYEQYF
NA	TRBV9	few	TRBJ2-1	TGTGCCAGCAGCGTAACCCCCCCTGGTAATGAGCAGTTCTTC	CASSVTPPGNEQFF
NA	TRBV20-1	NA	TRBJ2-6	TGCAGTGCAAGGAGGGGGACTGGGGCCAACGTCCTGACTTTC	CSARRGTGANVLTF
NA	TRBV5-1	NA	TRBJ2-2	TGCGCCAGCAGCTTGATCGGGTCCGGGGAGCTGTTTTTT	CASSLIGSGELFF
NA	TRBV20-1	few	TRBJ2-1	TGCAGTGCTAAGGTGGGGGTCTACAATGAGCAGTTCTTC	CSAKVGVYNEQFF
NA	TRBV6-1	few	TRBJ2-6	TGTGCCAGCAGTAAAATGGACCGGATCGGCCGATCTTCTGGGGCCAACGTCCTGACTTTC	CASSKMDRIGRSSGANVLTF
NA	TRBV12-3/TRBV12-4	few	TRBJ1-2	TGTGCCAGCAGTTTAGGGGCGGAGGCTCGTGGCTACACCTTC	CASSLGAEARGYTF
NA	TRBV29-1	few	TRBJ2-1	TGCAGCGTGCGGGTTCAAGGCAATGAGCAGTTCTTC	CSVRVQGNEQFF
NA	TRBV4-1	NA	TRBJ1-5	TGCGCCAGCAGCCAAGATCCCCATAGCAATCAGCCCCAGCATTTT	CASSQDPHSNQPQHF
TRBD2	TRBV7-2	NA	TRBJ2-1	TGTGCCAGCAGCTCGGGGGGGACTAGCGGCTACAATGAGCAGTTCTTC	CASSSGGTSGYNEQFF
NA	TRBV15	few	TRBJ2-3	TGTGCCACCAGCCTAGCATTAACAGATACGCAGTATTTT	CATSLALTDTQYF
TRBD1	TRBV12-3/TRBV12-4	few	TRBJ1-6	TGTGCCAGCGGGACAGTAGGGTCCTATAATTCACCCCTCCACTTT	CASGTVGSYNSPLHF
NA	TRBV7-9	NA	TRBJ2-6	TGTGCCAGCAGCTTAGGGGTGAGCTTCTCTGGGGCCAACGTCCTGACTTTC	CASSLGVSFSGANVLTF
NA	TRBV28	NA	TRBJ2-3	TGTGCCAGCAGTACTCAGGAGCCAGATACGCAGTATTTT	CASSTQEPDTQYF
TRBD1	TRBV7-9	NA	TRBJ2-7	TGTGCCAGCAGCCACAGGGGTCGGACCACGTTCCAGCAGTACTTC	CASSHRGRTTFQQYF
TRBD2	TRBV4-2	few	TRBJ2-1	TGTGCCAGCAGCCTTCGGACTAGCGGGGGGGGCGACAATGAGCAGTTCTTC	CASSLRTSGGGDNEQFF
TRBD1	TRBV29-1	few	TRBJ2-1	TGCAGCGTTGAACCCCCTCCAGGTCCGGGACAGGGGGGGAATGAGCAGTTCTTC	CSVEPPPGPGQGGNEQFF
TRBD2	TRBV11-2	NA	TRBJ2-2	TGTGCCAGCAGCTTAGTTAGGACTAGCGCCGTTCGGACCGCGAACACCGGGGAGCTGTTTTTT	CASSLVRTSAVRTANTGELFF
NA	TRBV5-4	NA	TRBJ2-7	TGTGCCAGCAGCTTTTTAGGCACCTTCTCCTACGAGCAGTACTTC	CASSFLGTFSYEQYF
TRBD1	TRBV4-2	NA	TRBJ1-2	TGTGCCAGCAGCCGGAAGTCCGCGCAGGGGGCCCCTCGGGGCTACACCTTC	CASSRKSAQGAPRGYTF